Sequencing of this T cell receptor beta chain was carried out in a study of blood T cells in healthy people across ages. Study-level information: Using template switching, researchers captured about one barcoded beta molecule for each two T cells.

V lost 4 bases, J lost 5 bases, and 16 bases lay in between. Germline assignment: CDR1 SGHRS and CDR2 YFSETQ. This CDR3 is built from 15 residues. Every sample had a minimum of 6 million PBMCs isolated. This clonotype was seen once. A J-beta primer mix and a sample-barcoded 5' primer were used in a second PCR of about 7 to 11 cycles. TCRdb re-called the 5' RACE reads through MiXCR, storing one row per CDR3 protein. The sample holds fewer than 900,000 distinct CDR3 sequences, around 49% seen once. The clonotype originates from an older woman in good health. This chain uses TRBV5-1 with TRBJ2-4; weak D call: TRBD2 (6 bases). Material for sequencing was blood. The DNA of the CDR3 is TGCGCCAGCAGCCCATTATCTAGCGCCGAAAACATTCAGTACTTC. As protein: CASSPLSSAENIQYF.